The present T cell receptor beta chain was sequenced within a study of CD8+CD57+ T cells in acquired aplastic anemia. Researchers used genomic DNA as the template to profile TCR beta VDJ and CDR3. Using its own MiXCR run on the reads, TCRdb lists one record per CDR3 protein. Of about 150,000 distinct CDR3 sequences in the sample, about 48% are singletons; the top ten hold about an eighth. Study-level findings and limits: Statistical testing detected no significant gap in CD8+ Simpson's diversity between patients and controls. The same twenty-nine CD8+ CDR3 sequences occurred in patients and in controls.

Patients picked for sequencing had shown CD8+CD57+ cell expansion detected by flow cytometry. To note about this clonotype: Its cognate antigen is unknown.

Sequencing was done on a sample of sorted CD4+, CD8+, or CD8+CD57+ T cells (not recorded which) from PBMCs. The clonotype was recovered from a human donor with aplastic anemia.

The DNA of the CDR3 is TGTGCCAGCAGGTCGGACAATTCTAACTATGGCTACACCTTC. Translated: CASRSDNSNYGYTF. The chain recombines TRBV2 with TRBJ1-2; possibly TRBD1 for D (5 bases). Per germline, CDR1 SNHLY and CDR2 FYNNEI. Trimming removed 6 bases from V and 0 bases from J, with 11 bases in between. The CDR3 sequence is 14 residues long.